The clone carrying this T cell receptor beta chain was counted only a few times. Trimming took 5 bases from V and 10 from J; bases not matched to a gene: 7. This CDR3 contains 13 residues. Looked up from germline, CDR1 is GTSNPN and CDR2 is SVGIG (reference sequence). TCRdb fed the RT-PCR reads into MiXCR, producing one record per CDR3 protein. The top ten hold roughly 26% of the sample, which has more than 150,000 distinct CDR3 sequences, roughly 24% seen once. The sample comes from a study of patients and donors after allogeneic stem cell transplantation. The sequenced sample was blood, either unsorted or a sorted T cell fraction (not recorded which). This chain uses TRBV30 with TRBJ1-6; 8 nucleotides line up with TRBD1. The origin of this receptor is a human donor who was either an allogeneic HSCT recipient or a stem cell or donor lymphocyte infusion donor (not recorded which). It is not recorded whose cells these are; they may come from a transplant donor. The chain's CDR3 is CAWEGQGSSPLHF. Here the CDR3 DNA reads TGTGCCTGGGAAGGACAGGGAAGCTCACCCCTCCACTTT.